The 21 T cell receptor beta chains presented below share a single source sample, sequenced in a study of T cell responses to AZD1222 COVID-19 vaccine. The repertoire was sequenced with immunoSEQ multiplex PCR; TCRdb's copy has only in-frame clones and lacks some. The sample lists about 150,000 clones, around 92% occurring once. The source material was peripheral blood, sampled 28 days after the second AZD1222 dose. The receptors stem from an adult who received the AZD1222 COVID-19 vaccine.

Worth noting for this clone: Sequence at one end of the junction differs from germline and may be a read error. J is TRBJ1-4 and V is TRBV3-1 (or the pseudogene TRBV3-2); 8 bases fit TRBD1. Germline V gene data show CDR1 as LGHDT and CDR2 as YNNKEL (reference sequence). The CDR3 loop spans 16 amino acids. CDR3 in amino acids: CASSQETAGGAGKTVF. In DNA form, the CDR3 reads TGTGCCAGCAGCCAAGAAACAGCAGGGGGCGCGGGAAAAACTGTTTTT.

This rearrangement joins TRBV7-2 to TRBJ1-2; possible D gene TRBD1, 5 bases. V lost 5 bases to trimming and J lost 2 bases, with 15 bases between them. The CDR3 has 15 residues. Germline loops: CDR1 SGHTA, CDR2 FQGNSA. The CDR3 sequence is CASSPVGGVNYGYTF. DNA of the CDR3: TGTGCCAGCAGCCCAGTGGGGGGAGTGAACTATGGCTACACCTTC. Supplemented by reference TRBV7-2 and TRBJ1-2, the full variable domain reads GAGVSQSPSNKVTEKGKDVELRCDPISGHTALYWYRQSLGQGLEFLIYFQGNSAPDKSGLPSDRFSAERTGGSVSTLTIQRTQQEDSAVYLCASSPVGGVNYGYTFGSGTRLTVV.

The rearrangement uses TRBV28 and TRBJ2-3, with no clear D. The germline CDR1 and CDR2 sequences are MDHEN and SYDVKM. The CDR3 sequence is 11 residues long. Trimming shortened V by 5 bases and J by 8 bases, and 8 bases separated the two germline ends. This CDR3 is CASSPPGTQYF. The CDR3 nucleotides read TGTGCCAGCAGTCCACCGGGTACGCAGTATTTT.

V gene TRBV6-2 or TRBV6-3 combines with J gene TRBJ2-5, with a tentative D call TRBD1 (5 bases). CDR1 MNHEY and CDR2 SVGEGT come from the germline V gene. Trimming pared 4 bases from V and 5 bases from J, leaving 5 bases between. The CDR3 consists of 11 residues. The CDR3 loop reads CASSSGETQYF. The CDR3 nucleotides read TGTGCCAGCAGTTCAGGGGAGACCCAGTACTTC.

The chain employs TRBV21-1 and TRBJ1-2; the tabulated D call, TRBD1, remains unverified against the DNA. TRBV21-1 represents a pseudogene. The CDR3 covers 15 residues. CDR3 in amino acids: CASSIRTGVGYGYTF. As DNA, the CDR3 is TGTGCCAGCAGCATTCGAACAGGGGTGGGGTATGGCTACACCTTC.

V gene TRBV27 combines with J gene TRBJ1-5, with 7 positions matching TRBD1. CDR1 and CDR2 (germline): MNHEY, SMNVEV (reference sequence). The V segment lost 4 bases and the J segment 0 bases; nucleotides outside the gene matches: 9. This CDR3 is 17 amino acids long. In nucleotides, the CDR3 is TGTGCCAGCAGTTCAGGGACAGCCCGATATAGCAATCAGCCCCAGCATTTT. Translating it yields CASSSGTARYSNQPQHF.

The table lists this clone with a count of one. The junction differs from germline at one of its ends, possibly a read error. The chain has TRBV7-3 and TRBJ2-3; possibly TRBD1 or TRBD2 for D (5 bases each). CDR3 size: 15 residues. Germline values: CDR1 SGHTA, CDR2 FQGTGA. The CDR3 DNA reads TGTGCCAGCAGCGTAACGGGGACCGGCAGGGATACGCAGTATTTT. Its protein product is CASSVTGTGRDTQYF.

The rearrangement uses TRBV5-4 and TRBJ2-7, with D perhaps assigned TRBD1 or TRBD2 (5 bases each). Trimming took off 7 bases at V and 5 bases at J, with 13 bases between the two ends. Germline V gene lookup returns CDR1 SGHNT and CDR2 YYREEE (reference sequence). This CDR3 contains 12 residues. CDR3 sequence reads: CASGLRGDEQYF. The CDR3 DNA follows: TGTGCCAGCGGGCTCAGAGGGGACGAGCAGTACTTC.

On this clone: An end of the junction does not agree with germline; a read error may underlie this. The chain carries TRBV5-6 and TRBJ2-1; 7 bases line up with TRBD2. The germline CDR1 and CDR2 sequences are SGHDT and YYEEEE. The CDR3 is made up of 16 amino acids. Here the CDR3 DNA reads TGCGCCAGCAGCCCAAGGGCACTAGCGCTCCTCGACGGGCAGTTCTTC. Protein product: CASSPRALALLDGQFF.

The gene calls are TRBV30 and TRBJ2-1; unclear D gene. This CDR3 spans 13 amino acids. V lost 2 bases and J 6 bases, leaving 11 bases between the germline ends. CDR1 is GTSNPN, CDR2 SVGIG, per germline (reference sequence). The CDR3: CAWSRLALNEQFF. The CDR3, as DNA: TGTGCCTGGAGTAGACTGGCGCTCAATGAGCAGTTCTTC.

V usage is TRBV7-2 and J usage is TRBJ1-1; D call uncertain. In germline, CDR1 is SGHTA, CDR2 FQGNSA. Trimming removed 5 bases from V and 1 base from J, with 8 bases in between. The CDR3 is 13 residues long. The DNA of the CDR3 is TGTGCCAGCAGCAGGAGTGCGAACACTGAAGCTTTCTTT. Protein product: CASSRSANTEAFF.

This clone was seen once. The chain links TRBV19 to TRBJ1-4; the D gene is possibly TRBD1 (6 bases). The CDR3 is made up of 14 amino acids. CDR1 and CDR2 (germline): LNHDA, SQIVND (reference sequence). Trimming took 7 bases from V and 3 from J, leaving 12 bases between them. As DNA, the CDR3 is TGTGCCAGTACCCCGGGACACTCTAATGAAAAACTGTTTTTT. Amino acid sequence: CASTPGHSNEKLFF.

This clone showed up just once. The rearrangement links TRBV15 to TRBJ2-3; a possible D gene is TRBD2 (5 bases). V dropped 5 bases and J dropped 0 bases, with 15 bases sitting between them. Germline lookup yields CDR1 LNHNV and CDR2 YYDKDF (reference sequence). The CDR3 spans 16 residues. For the CDR3, the DNA is TGTGCCACCAGCTCTCGGACTCGATCTAGCACAGATACGCAGTATTTT. It is translated as CATSSRTRSSTDTQYF.

The V call is TRBV5-1, the J call TRBJ2-7, with D maybe TRBD1 (5 bases). The CDR3 runs to 14 residues. The V and J ends lost 3 bases and 2 bases respectively, with 12 bases between them. Germline lookup yields CDR1 SGHRS and CDR2 YFSETQ. CDR3 sequence: CASSSSTATYEQYF. The CDR3 coding sequence is TGCGCCAGCAGCTCTTCGACAGCGACCTACGAGCAGTACTTC.

This clone appeared once. V gene TRBV27 combines with J gene TRBJ2-1; weak D call: TRBD2 (5 bases). Germline-derived CDR1 and CDR2 are MNHEY and SMNVEV (reference sequence). The V gene lost 6 bases and the J gene lost 0 bases, with 12 bases spanning the gap. The CDR3 runs 15 residues. CDR3: CASSPSSNSYNEQFF. CDR3 nucleotides: TGTGCCAGCAGCCCTAGCTCCAACTCCTACAATGAGCAGTTCTTC.

The chain carries TRBV2 and TRBJ2-1, with D perhaps given as TRBD1 or TRBD2 (6 bases each). This CDR3 has 14 amino acids. The germline V and J ends were trimmed by 11 bases and 9 bases, with 23 bases remaining between them. Germline-derived CDR1 and CDR2 are SNHLY and FYNNEI. The CDR3 protein is CAGDEDRGPLEQFF. The CDR3 DNA sequence: TGTGCCGGAGATGAGGACCGGGGGCCTCTTGAGCAGTTCTTC.

The V and J genes are TRBV6-5 and TRBJ2-2, with D tentatively TRBD1 (6 bases). Between the trimmed V and J ends, which lost 4 bases and 2 bases, there was a span of 14 bases. The CDR3 is made up of 16 amino acids. Germline CDR1 is MNHEY and CDR2 is SVGAGI. The CDR3 DNA follows: TGTGCCAGCAGTTTCGACAGGCCCCCTAACACCGGGGAGCTGTTTTTT. It codes for CASSFDRPPNTGELFF.

This chain connects TRBV21-1 to TRBJ2-4. TRBV21-1 is marked as a pseudogene. The CDR3 contains 18 residues. CDR3 sequence (DNA): TGTGCCAGCAGCAAAGCCATGTCCCCTCAACAGCGCAAAAACATTCAGTACTTC. This gives the protein CASSKAMSPQQRKNIQYF.

As for this clone: The junction differs from germline at one of its ends, possibly a read error. The chain carries TRBV4-1 and TRBJ2-5, with TRBD2 matching 11 bases. This CDR3 spans 15 amino acids. Germline CDR1 reads MGHRA; CDR2 reads YSYEKL. CDR3 nucleotides: TGCGCCAGCAGACAAGATAGCGGGAGGGTGGAGACCCAGTACTTC. Residues: CASRQDSGRVETQYF.

The J gene is TRBJ2-5, the V gene TRBV30; 11 bases are shared with TRBD1. Trimming at V came to 4 bases and at J to 4 bases, leaving 8 bases not matched to a gene. CDR1 and CDR2 (germline): GTSNPN, SVGIG (reference sequence). The CDR3 length is 15 residues. CDR3 residues: CAWKTGQGAAETQYF. CDR3 DNA sequence: TGTGCCTGGAAGACAGGACAGGGGGCGGCAGAGACCCAGTACTTC. The variable domain in full, completed from reference TRBV30 and TRBJ2-5, reads SQTIHQWPATLVQPVGSPLSLECTVEGTSNPNLYWYRQAAGRGLQLLFYSVGIGQISSEVPQNLSASRPQDRQFILSSKKLLLSDSGFYLCAWKTGQGAAETQYFGPGTRLLVL.

This chain connects TRBV28 to TRBJ1-1, with 10 nucleotides matching TRBD1. Germline V gives CDR1 MDHEN, CDR2 SYDVKM. This CDR3 is 14 amino acids long. V trimming: 7 bases; J trimming: 10 bases; junction bases outside the gene matches: 12. CDR3 region: CASKPLGQGVIAFF. CDR3 in DNA: TGTGCCAGCAAACCCCTAGGACAGGGGGTGATAGCTTTCTTT.